What follows describes a single TCR beta chain. What it binds is unknown. The data derive from a study of T cells in localized non-small cell lung cancer. Whole-study findings and limits: Those with higher blood T cell density had longer overall survival. Across samples, adjacent lung featured a median around 57 of the top 100 tumor clones. The greatest T cell clonality was found in uninvolved adjacent lung (higher than in tumor).

The CDR3 contains 16 residues. The ends lost 7 bases at V and 7 bases at J; junction bases unmatched: 15. Germline CDR1 and CDR2: MNHEY and SMNVEV (reference sequence). Libraries were prepared by immunoSEQ multiplex PCR; TCRdb keeps only in-frame clonotypes and omits some of them. The sample has approximately 2,000 clones, 20% seen once. The V and J genes are TRBV27 and TRBJ2-3; 9 nucleotides align to TRBD1. The receptor was derived from a male donor aged 60 or over with stage II lung adenocarcinoma. The sequences come from lung tumor tissue, collected before any cancer treatment. CDR3 in amino acids: CASIPSSGTGRHTQYF. CDR3 nucleotides: TGTGCCAGCATCCCTTCTTCCGGGACAGGGCGTCATACGCAGTATTTT.